The 7 T cell receptor beta chains below were found in one sample sequenced in a study of blood T cell repertoires in COVID-19 (dated by TCRdb to about 2020). The method behind the library was the immunoSEQ multiplex PCR assay. Not all clones reach the TCRdb copy of this immuneACCESS table, which keeps in-frame sequences only. Checked studies attribute under half of the gap to unresolved V genes and leave the rest unexplained. This sample lists about 49,000 clones; around 85% were detected once. Approximately 14% of the sample lies in the top ten. Sequenced input: peripheral blood. These receptor sequences come from a human donor in a cohort sampled during active COVID-19.

This clone is medium-sized (0.01 to 0.1%) by share. The V call is TRBV2, the J call TRBJ1-1; D is perhaps TRBD1 (5 bases). The V gene lost 5 bases and the J gene lost 0 bases, with 16 bases spanning the gap. CDR3 length: 16 amino acids. CDR1 and CDR2 (germline): SNHLY, FYNNEI. The CDR3 sequence is CASSSAGVSMNTEAFF. DNA for the CDR3: TGTGCCAGCAGTAGTGCGGGGGTGTCAATGAACACTGAAGCTTTCTTT.

The chain links TRBV6-5 to TRBJ1-5; the D gene is possibly TRBD1 (6 bases). The V gene's germline CDR1 is MNHEY and CDR2 SVGAGI. The CDR3 contains 13 residues. V was cut by 6 bases and J by 5 bases, with 11 bases left in between. The CDR3 coding sequence is TGTGCCAGCAGGACCTACAGGGATCAGCCCCAGCATTTT. It is translated as CASRTYRDQPQHF.

The V and J genes are TRBV6-1 and TRBJ2-2; 8 bases map to TRBD1. Trimming cost V 2 bases and J 6 bases; bases outside gene matches: 5. Germline CDR1 MNHNS, CDR2 SASEGT. The CDR3 length is 15 residues. The CDR3 spells CASSEQGALPGELFF. DNA of the CDR3: TGTGCCAGCAGTGAACAGGGGGCGCTTCCCGGGGAGCTGTTTTTT.

J is TRBJ2-7 and V is TRBV4-1, with 11 bases aligning to TRBD2. Looked up from germline, CDR1 is MGHRA and CDR2 is YSYEKL. Losses at the gene ends were 2 bases for V and 1 base for J; bases not matched to a gene: 1. The CDR3 is 15 residues long. The chain's CDR3 is CASSQLAGGSYEQYF. The CDR3 DNA follows: TGCGCCAGCAGCCAACTAGCGGGGGGTTCCTACGAGCAGTACTTC.

V and J are TRBV6-5 and TRBJ2-5; TRBD1 aligns across 7 bases. CDR1 MNHEY and CDR2 SVGAGI come from the germline V gene. J gave up 2 bases and V 6 bases, and 6 bases lay outside the gene matches. The CDR3 has 14 amino acids. DNA for the CDR3: TGTGCCAGCAGGGTTAACAGGGGTCAAGAGACCCAGTACTTC. It codes for CASRVNRGQETQYF.

The V gene is TRBV28, the J gene TRBJ1-4; 9 positions match TRBD1. V was clipped by 5 bases and J by 8 bases; unmatched bases: 9. Germline CDR1 MDHEN, CDR2 SYDVKM. The CDR3 is 15 residues long. The CDR3 DNA follows: TGTGCCAGCAGTCCAGCGGACAGGGGCAAGGAAAAACTGTTTTTT. Translation: CASSPADRGKEKLFF.

The rearrangement joins TRBV3-1 (or the pseudogene TRBV3-2) to TRBJ2-7; the D is unclear. V dropped 8 bases and J dropped 3 bases, with 8 bases sitting between them. Per germline, CDR1 LGHDT and CDR2 YNNKEL (reference sequence). This CDR3 is built from 11 residues. CDR3 protein: CASGDNYEQYF. The CDR3 DNA is TGTGCCAGCGGCGACAACTACGAGCAGTACTTC.